These T cell receptor beta chains were read from a single sample in a study of tumor-infiltrating lymphocytes in localized non-small cell lung cancer. TCRdb's copy holds only in-frame clones and misses some; the assay was immunoSEQ multiplex PCR. Of approximately 13,000 clones listed, roughly 78% are singletons. Sequencing input: lung tumor tissue. Receptors were obtained from a human donor with non-small cell lung cancer. The CDR3 runs from the conserved cysteine through the conserved F or W. A D gene is named only where the DNA matches it firmly. The size of a clone is reported for some rows only, either as once, few or many, or as a class for expanded clones.

size: -; D: TRBD1; V: TRBV5-1; J: TRBJ1-2; DNA: TGCGCCAGCAGCATAATGGGACAGGGGGGAGGCTATGGCTACACCTTC; CDR3: CASSIMGQGGGYGYTF
size: -; D: -; V: TRBV6-5; J: TRBJ2-7; DNA: TGTGCCAGCAGCCGTAGCGTAACCTACGAGCAGTACTTC; CDR3: CASSRSVTYEQYF
size: once; D: -; V: TRBV4-2; J: TRBJ1-4; DNA: TGTGCCAGCAGCCAAGACGACGACGTTGGTAATGAAAAACTGTTTTTT; CDR3: CASSQDDDVGNEKLFF
size: once; D: TRBD1; V: TRBV5-1; J: TRBJ2-7; DNA: TGCGCCAGCAGCAAGGGACAGGGGTCCGCCGAGCAGTACTTC; CDR3: CASSKGQGSAEQYF
size: -; D: TRBD1; V: TRBV4-1; J: TRBJ1-5; DNA: TGCGCCAGCAGCCATTCACAGGGGGGTCAGCCCCAGCATTTT; CDR3: CASSHSQGGQPQHF
size: -; D: -; V: TRBV9; J: TRBJ2-3; DNA: TGTGCCAGCAGCGTAGCTGGGCAAAGGACAGATACGCAGTATTTT; CDR3: CASSVAGQRTDTQYF
size: -; D: -; V: TRBV5-4; J: TRBJ1-2; DNA: TGTGCCAGCAGCTGGCCTCCATGGCATGGCTACACCTTC; CDR3: CASSWPPWHGYTF
size: -; D: -; V: TRBV5-1; J: TRBJ1-1; DNA: TGCGCCAGCAGCTACGACAGGTACACTGAAGCTTTCTTT; CDR3: CASSYDRYTEAFF
size: -; D: TRBD2; V: TRBV5-4; J: TRBJ2-1; DNA: TGTGCCAGCAGCCGCCGAAGGCTTAGCGGGCTATCCTACAATGAGCAGTTCTTC; CDR3: CASSRRRLSGLSYNEQFF
size: -; D: TRBD1; V: TRBV6-6; J: TRBJ1-1; DNA: TGTGCCAGCAGTAGGACAGGGGTGGGCACTGAAGCTTTCTTT; CDR3: CASSRTGVGTEAFF
size: -; D: -; V: TRBV27; J: TRBJ2-1; DNA: TGTGCCAGCAGTTTGGTTGCAGGGTATGAGCAGTTCTTC; CDR3: CASSLVAGYEQFF
size: -; D: TRBD2; V: TRBV6-4; J: TRBJ2-3; DNA: TGTGCCAGCAGTGACGCGGGGGGACTCACAGATACGCAGTATTTT; CDR3: CASSDAGGLTDTQYF
size: -; D: -; V: TRBV4-1; J: TRBJ1-1; DNA: TGCGCCAGCAGCCAAGATGGGGGCACTGAAGCTTTCTTT; CDR3: CASSQDGGTEAFF